The clone carrying this T cell receptor beta chain was recorded many times. Its antigen is not known. This record belongs to a study of regulatory T cells in long-lasting Graves disease. Overall study results and limits: Segments TRBV28, TRBJ1-2 and TRBJ2-5 showed preferential usage in persistent disease.

Trimming took off 1 base at V and 0 bases at J, with 18 bases between the two ends. This CDR3 region has 18 residues. Germline V gene sequence: CDR1 SEHNR, CDR2 FQNEAQ (reference sequence). Library construction for TCR beta used iRepertoire HTBI primers and Arm-PCR of CDR3 regions. TCRdb used MiXCR to reprocess the multiplex PCR reads, holding one entry per CDR3 protein. The sample includes some 470,000 distinct CDR3 sequences, approximately 21% of them seen just once. Described time point: persistent/refractory GD, antithyroid drugs over 5 years with positive TRAb. PBMC RNA served as the TCR library source.

This TCR derives from a female donor with Graves disease. The rearrangement uses TRBV7-9 and TRBJ1-1; the D gene is possibly TRBD1 (5 bases). Sample: peripheral blood mononuclear cells (PBMCs), taken when the disease was refractory, from a patient treated with antithyroid drugs. CDR3 region: CASSLGELVGRVNTEAFF. The CDR3 nucleotides read TGTGCCAGCAGCTTAGGTGAATTGGTGGGCAGGGTGAACACTGAAGCTTTCTTT.